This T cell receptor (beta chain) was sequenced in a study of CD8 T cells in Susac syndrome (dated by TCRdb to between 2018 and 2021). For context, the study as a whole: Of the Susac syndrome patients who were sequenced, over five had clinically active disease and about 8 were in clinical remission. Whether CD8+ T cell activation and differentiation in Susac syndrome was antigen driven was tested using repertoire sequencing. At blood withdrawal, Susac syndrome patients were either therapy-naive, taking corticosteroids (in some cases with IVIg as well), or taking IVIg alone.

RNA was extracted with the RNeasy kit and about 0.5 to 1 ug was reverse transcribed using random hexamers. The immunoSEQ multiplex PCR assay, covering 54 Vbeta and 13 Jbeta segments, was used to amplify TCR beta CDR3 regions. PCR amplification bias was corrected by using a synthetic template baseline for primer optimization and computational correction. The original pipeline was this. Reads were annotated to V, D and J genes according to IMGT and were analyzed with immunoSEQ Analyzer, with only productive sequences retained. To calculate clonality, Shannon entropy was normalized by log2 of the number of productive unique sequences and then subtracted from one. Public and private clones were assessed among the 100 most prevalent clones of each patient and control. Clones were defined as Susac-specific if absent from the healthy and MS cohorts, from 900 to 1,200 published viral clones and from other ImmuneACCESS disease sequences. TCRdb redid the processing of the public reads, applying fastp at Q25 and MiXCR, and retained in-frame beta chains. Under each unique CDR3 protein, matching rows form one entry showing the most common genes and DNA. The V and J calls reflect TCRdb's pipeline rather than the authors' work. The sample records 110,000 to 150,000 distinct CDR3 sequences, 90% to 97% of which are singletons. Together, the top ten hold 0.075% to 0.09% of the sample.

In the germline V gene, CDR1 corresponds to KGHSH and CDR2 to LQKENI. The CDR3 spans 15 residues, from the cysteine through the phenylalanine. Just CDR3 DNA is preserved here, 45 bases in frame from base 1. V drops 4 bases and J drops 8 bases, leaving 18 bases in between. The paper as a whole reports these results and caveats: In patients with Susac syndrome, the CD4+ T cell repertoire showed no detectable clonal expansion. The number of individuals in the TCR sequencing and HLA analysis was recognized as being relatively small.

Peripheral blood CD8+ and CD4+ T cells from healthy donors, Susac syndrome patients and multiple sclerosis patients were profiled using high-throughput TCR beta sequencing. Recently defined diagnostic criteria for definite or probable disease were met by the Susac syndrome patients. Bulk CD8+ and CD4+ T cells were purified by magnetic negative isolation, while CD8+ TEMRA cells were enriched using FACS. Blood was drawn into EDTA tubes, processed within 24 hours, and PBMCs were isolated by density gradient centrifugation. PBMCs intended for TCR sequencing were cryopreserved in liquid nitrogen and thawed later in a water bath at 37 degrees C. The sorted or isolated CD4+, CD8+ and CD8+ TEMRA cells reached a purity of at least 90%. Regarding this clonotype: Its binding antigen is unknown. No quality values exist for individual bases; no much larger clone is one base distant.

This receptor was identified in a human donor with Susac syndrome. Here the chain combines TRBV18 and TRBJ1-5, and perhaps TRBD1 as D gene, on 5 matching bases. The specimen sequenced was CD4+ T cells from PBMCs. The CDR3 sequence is CASSLQGATQEPQHF. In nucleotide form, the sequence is TGTGCCAGCTCACTCCAAGGGGCAACCCAGGAGCCCCAGCATTTT.